This T cell receptor (beta chain) was recorded in a study of T cells in Graves' hyperthyroidism and ophthalmopathy. This clonotype was found many times. The CDR3 extends over 15 amino acids. From germline, CDR1 is SGDLS and CDR2 YYNGEE. The J segment lost 1 base and the V segment lost 7 bases, leaving 5 bases of the junction unmatched. TCR beta CDR3 regions were amplified from RNA transcripts. First-round RT-PCR of the TCR CDR3 relied on the HTBI primer set. TCRdb recomputed calls from the multiplex PCR reads with MiXCR, one row per CDR3 protein. Among over 250,000 distinct CDR3 sequences, about 20% were seen once, and the ten largest hold roughly 60%.

This chain joins TRBV9 and TRBJ2-1, with TRBD1 identical over 10 bases. The sequenced sample consisted of blood. The receptor comes from a man in his thirties or forties with Graves' ophthalmopathy. CDR3 sequence reads: CASGSGQGSYNEQFF. CDR3 bases: TGTGCCAGCGGATCGGGACAGGGGTCCTACAATGAGCAGTTCTTC.